This entry describes one T cell receptor (beta chain). Indicated treatment: some 20 received Ad26.COV2.S at low or high dose, single or two shots; about 5 received placebo; per-sample allocation not given. Sampling took place 63 days after the first vaccine or placebo injection. Some clones are missing from TCRdb's copy, which holds only in-frame ones; the method was immunoSEQ multiplex PCR. This sample has 400,000 to 450,000 clones, with approximately 92% found just once. This sample stems from a study of Ad26.COV2.S vaccination and SARS-CoV-2 variants. About the study: Donor got 5x10^10 or 1x10^11 viral particles of Ad26.COV2.S.

Looked up from germline, CDR1 is SGHTA and CDR2 is FQGTGA. Trimming pared 1 base from V and 6 bases from J, leaving 9 bases between. CDR3 length equals 14 residues. The specimen comprised peripheral blood, sampled in a trial of Ad26.COV2.S vaccine versus placebo. This receptor was taken from a person between 18 and 65 years old who received the Ad26.COV2.S COVID-19 vaccine or a placebo. The chain has TRBV7-3 and TRBJ2-2, with D hard to call. DNA of the CDR3: TGTGCCAGCAGCTTAAGTATAGCATCCGGGGAGCTGTTTTTT. It is translated as CASSLSIASGELFF.